Each of the 6 T cell receptor beta chains below was sequenced from the same sample in a study of cytomegalovirus exposure and HLA in healthy donors. PCR employed 60 Vbeta and 13 Jbeta primers. Method: immunoSEQ multiplex PCR; TCRdb's copy keeps in-frame clones and lacks some. The table has around 180,000 clones, 85% to 90% seen once. Sequencing input: PBMCs. The source is a woman between 18 and 29 years old in good health and CMV-seronegative.

This chain joins TRBV6-5 and TRBJ2-2; TRBD2 agrees at 10 bases. Germline assignment: CDR1 MNHEY and CDR2 SVGAGI. V shed 6 bases, J shed 6 bases, and the junction held 7 bases outside the gene matches. This CDR3 is 15 amino acids long. The DNA for the CDR3 is TGTGCCAGCAGCCGAGCTAGCGGGGGCCCCGGGGAGCTGTTTTTT. Its translation: CASSRASGGPGELFF.

The chain joins TRBV7-2 to TRBJ2-1; D may be TRBD2 (5 bases). This CDR3 is 13 amino acids long. The germline V gene encodes CDR1 SGHTA and CDR2 FQGNSA. V was shortened by 5 bases and J by 4 bases, with 9 bases between the two germline ends. CDR3 sequence: CASSAQRYNEQFF. Here the CDR3 DNA reads TGTGCCAGCAGCGCGCAGCGGTACAATGAGCAGTTCTTC.

The sample holds one count of this clone. The chain recombines TRBV6-6 with TRBJ1-5; D is ambiguous. V was shortened by 0 bases and J by 7 bases, with 4 bases between the two germline ends. CDR3 length: 12 residues. Germline V CDR1 and CDR2: MNHNY, SVGAGI (reference sequence). This CDR3 reads CASSYSGQPQHF. The CDR3 DNA sequence: TGTGCCAGCAGTTACTCCGGGCAGCCCCAGCATTTT.

As to this clone: This sample includes further DNA sequences coding for the same CDR3. The chain employs TRBV30 and TRBJ1-1; perhaps TRBD1 as D (5 bases). V was trimmed by 0 bases and J by 0 bases, leaving 8 bases between them. The CDR3 runs to 14 residues. Germline-derived CDR1 and CDR2 are GTSNPN and SVGIG (reference sequence). The CDR3 loop reads CAWSVKGMNTEAFF. The DNA of the CDR3 is TGTGCCTGGAGTGTAAAGGGGATGAACACTGAAGCTTTCTTT.

The CDR3 bases are TGCAGCGTTCACTCGGGGAGCTCCTACGAGCAGTACTTC. Translation gives CSVHSGSSYEQYF. The chain joins TRBV29-1 to TRBJ2-7; D might be TRBD2 (5 bases). The germline CDR1 and CDR2 sequences are SQVTM and ANQGSEA. The CDR3 spans 13 residues. Trimming took off 5 bases at V and 0 bases at J, with 11 bases between the two ends.

This clone was counted a few times. J is TRBJ1-2 and V is TRBV13, with D possibly TRBD1 on 6 matching bases. Between the trimmed V and J ends, which lost 0 bases and 4 bases, there was a span of 15 bases. The CDR3 runs to 16 residues. Germline assignment: CDR1 PRHDT and CDR2 FYEKMQ (reference sequence). CDR3: CASSLGRGRGGYGYTF. CDR3 in DNA: TGTGCCAGCAGCTTAGGCCGGGGCAGGGGTGGCTATGGCTACACCTTC.